This paragraph covers one TCR beta chain sequence. No cognate antigen has been identified for it. No qualities accompany the bases; no much larger clone lies one base away. This entry is derived from a study of shared clonotypes between healthy human individuals (dated by TCRdb to 2020 to 2021). General notes on the study: The cohort comprised a couple of women and a few men aged 18 to 49 years. For each donor, CD4 naive and CD4 memory were each run on three plates, CD8 naive on two plates, and CD8 memory on one plate. The study deeply sequenced blood TCR repertoires of 5 or 6 healthy adults to estimate repertoire size and the extent of clonotype sharing between individuals. To increase sequencing depth and limit assay-specific biases, different laboratories used diverse techniques to prepare libraries and sequence TCR repertoires. Per donor, leukapheresis produced somewhere between about 0.85 and 9.5 billion PBMCs.

Using the deep immunoSEQ assay, multiplex PCR amplified TCR CDR3 regions from genomic DNA. Extracted genomic DNA from each cell subset was distributed evenly across all wells of several immunoSEQ 96-well plates, and each plate was treated as a replicate. For sorted subsets, roughly 190 ng of genomic DNA, equivalent to 25,000 to 35,000 T cell genomes, went into each replicate PCR. Purified libraries were quantified with a Qubit 3.0 fluorometer, sized on a Bioanalyzer 2100, and re-quantified with the KAPA Library Quantification kit. A separate single-read 150-cycle Illumina NextSeq 550 flow cell was used to sequence each immunoSEQ 96-well plate. The paper's data handling went like this. Because the immunoSEQ output held only junctional sequences and lacked quality scores, the filtering could not match the filtering applied to full-length reads. To assign V/J genes and CDR3, sequences were annotated using PyIR, a Python wrapper for IgBLAST v1.9, with IMGT germline references. Reads were filtered out if the reads had weak V/J assignments (E-value above 1e-6), no CDR3, stop codons, out-of-frame junctions, or ambiguous translated residues. V3J clonotypes were defined as sequences sharing an identical inferred V gene, J gene, and CDR3 amino acid sequence. The percentage overlap between two repertoires was calculated by dividing the number of shared unique clonotypes by the size of the smaller repertoire. Three approaches were used to assess repertoire richness: RTK rarefaction, the Chao1 estimator, and Recon v2.1 estimates of unobserved clonotypes. Generation probabilities for all TCRbeta clonotypes obtained by the gDNA method from a few donors were computed using OLGA. Not all clones reach the TCRdb copy of this immuneACCESS table, which keeps in-frame sequences only. Checked studies attribute under half of the gap to unresolved V genes and leave the rest unexplained. That table supplies the V and J calls and clone size; D and trimming were determined from the DNA. The sample data list fewer than 850,000 clones, and about three quarters of these were observed just once. Jointly, the top ten make up about 1.8% of the sample.

Study-wide conclusions, independent of this receptor: Compared with non-shared clonotypes, clonotypes shared by all four sorted-subset donors had higher generation probabilities. Naive subsets generally had larger estimated clonotype richness than memory subsets. The small number of donors limited the genetic and exposure-history diversity represented. Even with the large sequencing depth, rarefaction of the sorted-subset datasets indicated that sequencing was incomplete. Sampling was restricted to blood, and TCR repertoires in tissues likely differ from the TCR repertoires found in blood. Sharing across a handful of donors was observed for about 5% of naive CD4, 3.5% of naive CD8, 2.3% of memory CD4, and approximately 0.41% of memory CD8 clonotypes. Based on pairwise subsampling, the degree of clonotype sharing among donors was expected to be affected by sequencing depth.

The donors were healthy, HIV-negative adults with no recently reported acute infections or vaccinations. All donors were Caucasian adults living in Nashville, Tennessee, USA. CD4+ T cells were enriched through magnetic negative selection, after which naive cells were positively selected on CD45RA and the remaining negative fraction served as the memory subset. Blood was obtained by leukapheresis, after which PBMCs were separated by Ficoll-Histopaque density gradient centrifugation and cryopreserved in liquid nitrogen vapor phase. Purity and quantity of every magnetically sorted T cell population were checked by analytical flow cytometry. From each sorted fraction, genomic DNA was isolated and quantified by UV absorbance on a Nanodrop 2000c. Trimming removed 4 bases from V and 10 bases from J; the gene matches leave 8 bases unexplained. From the germline V gene, CDR1 is SNHLY and CDR2 is FYNNEI. The CDR3 contains 13 residues, cysteine and phenylalanine counted. Only CDR3 DNA is held: 39 bases, read in frame from base 1.

The sequenced material came from memory CD4+ T cells sorted from blood. The cell subset or site tag for this specimen amounts to: CD45RA-negative fraction. The TCR was taken from a woman between 25 and 40 years old in good health. The chain is encoded by TRBV2 joined to TRBJ1-1; 8 bases in between match TRBD1. The DNA reads as follows: TGTGCCAGCAGTGGATCAGGGGGCGGCGTAGCTTTCTTT. Its amino acids are CASSGSGGGVAFF. Where the CDR3 stops, the reference TRBV2 and TRBJ1-1 genes take over; the full variable domain is EPEVTQTPSHQVTQMGQEVILRCVPISNHLYFYWYRQILGQKVEFLVSFYNNEISEKSEIFDDQFSVERPDGSNFTLKIRSTKLEDSAMYFCASSGSGGGVAFFGQGTRLTVV.